Sequencing of this TCR beta chain was carried out in a study of CD8 T cells in ankylosing spondylitis. Study outcomes and limitations: Seemingly distinctive of ankylosing spondylitis blood was a TCR beta motif formed by eight highly homologous variants. Reportedly, matched ankylosing spondylitis synovial fluid was significantly enriched for disease-linked clones. Researchers report that disease-linked clones proved CD8+ and relatively rare in peripheral blood.

Germline values: CDR1 SGHAT, CDR2 FQNNGV. With 1 base clipped from V and 7 bases from J, the junction kept 6 bases outside the gene matches. This CDR3 has 17 residues. Library preparation for TCR beta used quantitative 5'-RACE with molecular barcodes. A single record per CDR3 protein comes from TCRdb applying MiXCR to the 5' RACE reads. Found here are a few hundred thousand distinct CDR3 sequences, about a fifth of them singletons; the top ten hold about 16%. Concerning this clonotype: What it recognizes is unknown.

Sample: blood, either unsorted or a sorted T cell fraction (not recorded which). The TCR comes from a male donor with ankylosing spondylitis. The chain carries TRBV11-2 and TRBJ2-1; TRBD2 matches 14 bases. DNA of the CDR3: TGTGCCAGCAGCTTAGTGGGACTAGCGGGAGTGGGGAATGAGCAGTTCTTC. It translates to CASSLVGLAGVGNEQFF.